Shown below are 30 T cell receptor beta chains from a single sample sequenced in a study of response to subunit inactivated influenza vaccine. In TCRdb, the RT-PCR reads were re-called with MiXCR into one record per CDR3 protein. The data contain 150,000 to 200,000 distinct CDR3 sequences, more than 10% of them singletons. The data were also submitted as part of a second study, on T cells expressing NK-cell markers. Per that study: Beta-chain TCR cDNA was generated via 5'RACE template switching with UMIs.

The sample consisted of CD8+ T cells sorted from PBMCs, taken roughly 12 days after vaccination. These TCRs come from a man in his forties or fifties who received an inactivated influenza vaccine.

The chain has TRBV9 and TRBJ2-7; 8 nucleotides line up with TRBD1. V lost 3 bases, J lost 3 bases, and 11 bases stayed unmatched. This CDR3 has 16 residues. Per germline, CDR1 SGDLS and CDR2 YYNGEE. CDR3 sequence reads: CASSEGAGTGLYEQYF. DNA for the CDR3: TGTGCCAGCAGCGAGGGGGCCGGGACAGGACTCTACGAGCAGTACTTC.

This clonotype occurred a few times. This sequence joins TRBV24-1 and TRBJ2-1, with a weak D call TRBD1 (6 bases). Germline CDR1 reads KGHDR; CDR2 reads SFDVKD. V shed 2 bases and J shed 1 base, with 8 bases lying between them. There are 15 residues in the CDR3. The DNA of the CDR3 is TGTGCCACCAGTGATTGGGGACAATCCTACAATGAGCAGTTCTTC. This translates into CATSDWGQSYNEQFF.

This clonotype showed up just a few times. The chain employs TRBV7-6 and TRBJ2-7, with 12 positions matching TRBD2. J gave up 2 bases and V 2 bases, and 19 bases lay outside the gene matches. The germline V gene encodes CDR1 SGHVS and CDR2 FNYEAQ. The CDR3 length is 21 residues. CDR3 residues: CASSLYPAASGRALNPYEQYF. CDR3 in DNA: TGTGCCAGCAGCTTATATCCTGCAGCTAGCGGGAGGGCCTTAAACCCCTACGAGCAGTACTTC.

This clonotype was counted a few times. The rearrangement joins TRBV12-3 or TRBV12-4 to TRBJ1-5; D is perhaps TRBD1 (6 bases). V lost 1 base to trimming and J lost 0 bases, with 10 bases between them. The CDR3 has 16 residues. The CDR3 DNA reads TGTGCCAGCAGTTTAGGGGACACCTATAGCAATCAGCCCCAGCATTTT. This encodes CASSLGDTYSNQPQHF.

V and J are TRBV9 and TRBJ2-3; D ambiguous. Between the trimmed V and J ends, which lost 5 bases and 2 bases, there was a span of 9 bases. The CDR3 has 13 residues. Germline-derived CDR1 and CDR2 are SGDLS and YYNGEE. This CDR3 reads CASRTVATDTQYF. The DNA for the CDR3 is TGTGCCAGCAGGACCGTAGCCACAGATACGCAGTATTTT.

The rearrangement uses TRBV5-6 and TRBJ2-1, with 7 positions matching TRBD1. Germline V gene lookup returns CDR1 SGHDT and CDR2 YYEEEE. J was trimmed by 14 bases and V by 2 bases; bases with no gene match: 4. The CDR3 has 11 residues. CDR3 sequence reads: CASSLGTGEFF. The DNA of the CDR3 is TGTGCCAGCAGCTTAGGCACAGGGGAGTTCTTC.

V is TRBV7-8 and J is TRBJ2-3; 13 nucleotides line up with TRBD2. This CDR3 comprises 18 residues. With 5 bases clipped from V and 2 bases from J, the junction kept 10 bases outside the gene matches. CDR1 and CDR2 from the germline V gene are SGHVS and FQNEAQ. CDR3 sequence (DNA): TGTGCCAGCAGCCTGACTAGCGGGGGGTTTCCTGACACAGATACGCAGTATTTT. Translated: CASSLTSGGFPDTDTQYF.

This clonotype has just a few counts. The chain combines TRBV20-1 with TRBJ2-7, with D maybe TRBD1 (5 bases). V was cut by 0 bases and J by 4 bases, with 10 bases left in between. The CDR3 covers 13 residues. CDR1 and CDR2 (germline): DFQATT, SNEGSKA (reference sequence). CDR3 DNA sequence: TGCAGTGCTAGAGAGGCAGGGTGGTACGAGCAGTACTTC. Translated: CSAREAGWYEQYF.

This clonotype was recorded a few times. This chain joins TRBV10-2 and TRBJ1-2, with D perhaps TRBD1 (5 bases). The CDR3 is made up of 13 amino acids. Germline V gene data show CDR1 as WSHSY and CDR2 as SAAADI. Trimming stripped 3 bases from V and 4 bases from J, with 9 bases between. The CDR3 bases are TGCGCCAGCAGTGACTGGGACGGCTATGGCTACACCTTC. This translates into CASSDWDGYGYTF.

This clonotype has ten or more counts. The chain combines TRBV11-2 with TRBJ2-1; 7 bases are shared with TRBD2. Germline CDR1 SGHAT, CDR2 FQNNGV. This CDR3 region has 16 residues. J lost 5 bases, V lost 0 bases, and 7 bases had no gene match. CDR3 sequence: CASSLEAGVVNNEQFF. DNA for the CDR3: TGTGCCAGCAGCTTAGAGGCGGGGGTCGTAAACAATGAGCAGTTCTTC.

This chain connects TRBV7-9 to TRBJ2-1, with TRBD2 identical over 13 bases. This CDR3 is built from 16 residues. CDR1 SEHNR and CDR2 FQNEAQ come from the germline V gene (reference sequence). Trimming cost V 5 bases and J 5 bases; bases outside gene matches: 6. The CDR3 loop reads CASSTWTSGSDNEQFF. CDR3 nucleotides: TGTGCCAGCAGCACATGGACTAGCGGGAGTGACAATGAGCAGTTCTTC.

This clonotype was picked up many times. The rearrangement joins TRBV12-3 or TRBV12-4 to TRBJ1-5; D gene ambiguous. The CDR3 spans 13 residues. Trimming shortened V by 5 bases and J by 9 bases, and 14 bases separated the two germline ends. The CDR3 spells CASSLRKGGPQHF. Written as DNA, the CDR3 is TGTGCCAGCAGTCTCCGTAAAGGTGGGCCCCAGCATTTT.

The CDR3 loop is CASSQEYRGWNEKLFF. The CDR3 coding sequence is TGCGCCAGCAGCCAAGAATATCGGGGCTGGAATGAAAAACTGTTTTTT. The chain has TRBV4-1 and TRBJ1-4; perhaps TRBD1 as D (5 bases). CDR3 length: 16 residues. V was clipped by 0 bases and J by 5 bases, with 13 bases between them. Germline lookup yields CDR1 MGHRA and CDR2 YSYEKL.

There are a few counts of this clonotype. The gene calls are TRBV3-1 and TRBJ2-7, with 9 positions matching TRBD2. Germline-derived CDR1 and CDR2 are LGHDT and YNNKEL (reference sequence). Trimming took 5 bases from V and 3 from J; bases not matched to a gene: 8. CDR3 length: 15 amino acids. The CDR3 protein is CASSVGTSLNYEQYF. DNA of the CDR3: TGTGCCAGCAGCGTAGGGACTAGCCTGAACTACGAGCAGTACTTC.

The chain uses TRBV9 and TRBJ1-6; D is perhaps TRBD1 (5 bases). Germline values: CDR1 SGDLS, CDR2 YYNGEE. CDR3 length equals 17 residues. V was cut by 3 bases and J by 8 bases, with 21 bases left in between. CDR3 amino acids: CASSELSTPGKHSPLHF. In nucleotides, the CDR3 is TGTGCCAGCAGCGAATTGAGCACTCCAGGGAAGCATTCACCCCTCCACTTT. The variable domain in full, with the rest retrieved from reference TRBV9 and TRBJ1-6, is DSGVTQTPKHLITATGQRVTLRCSPRSGDLSVYWYQQSLDQGLQFLIQYYNGEERAKGNILERFSAQQFPDLHSELNLSSLELGDSALYFCASSELSTPGKHSPLHFGNGTRLTVT.

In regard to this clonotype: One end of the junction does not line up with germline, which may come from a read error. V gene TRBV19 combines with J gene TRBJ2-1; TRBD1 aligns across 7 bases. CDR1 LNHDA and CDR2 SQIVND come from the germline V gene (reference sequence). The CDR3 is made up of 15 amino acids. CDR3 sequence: CASSIQDRTYKEQFF. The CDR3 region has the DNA TGTGCCAGTAGTATTCAGGACAGGACCTACAAAGAGCAGTTCTTC.

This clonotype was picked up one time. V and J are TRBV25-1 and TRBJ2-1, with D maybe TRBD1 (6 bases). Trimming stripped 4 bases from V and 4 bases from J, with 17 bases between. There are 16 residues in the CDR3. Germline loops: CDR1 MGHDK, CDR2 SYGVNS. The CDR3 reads CASSAKTGVLYNEQFF. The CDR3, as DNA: TGTGCCAGCAGTGCAAAGACAGGAGTTCTGTACAATGAGCAGTTCTTC.

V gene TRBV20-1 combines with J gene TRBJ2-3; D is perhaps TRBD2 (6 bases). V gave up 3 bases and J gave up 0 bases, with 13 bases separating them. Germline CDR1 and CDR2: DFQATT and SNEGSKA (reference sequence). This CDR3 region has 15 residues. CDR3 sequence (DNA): TGCAGTGCTAGCCTTAGCGGACCTAGCACAGATACGCAGTATTTT. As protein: CSASLSGPSTDTQYF.

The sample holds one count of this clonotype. The CDR3 region is CASSPRTGETVYEQYF. The CDR3 DNA follows: TGTGCCAGCAGCCCGCGGACAGGGGAAACCGTCTACGAGCAGTACTTC. The chain has TRBV7-9 and TRBJ2-7; 9 bases line up with TRBD1. The V segment lost 5 bases and the J segment 3 bases; nucleotides outside the gene matches: 11. The CDR3 spans 16 residues. Germline loops: CDR1 SEHNR, CDR2 FQNEAQ (reference sequence).

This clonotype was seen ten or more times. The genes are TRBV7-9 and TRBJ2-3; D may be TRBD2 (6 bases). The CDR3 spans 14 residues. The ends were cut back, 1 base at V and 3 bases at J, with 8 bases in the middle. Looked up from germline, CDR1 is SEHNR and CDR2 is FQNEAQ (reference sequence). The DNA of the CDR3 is TGTGCCAGCAGCTTAGGTGCGGGAACAGATACGCAGTATTTT. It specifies CASSLGAGTDTQYF.

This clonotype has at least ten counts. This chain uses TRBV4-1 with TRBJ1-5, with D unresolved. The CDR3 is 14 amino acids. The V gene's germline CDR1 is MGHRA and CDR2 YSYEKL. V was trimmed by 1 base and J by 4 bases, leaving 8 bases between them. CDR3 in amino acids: CASSQVQANQPQHF. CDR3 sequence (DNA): TGCGCCAGCAGCCAAGTCCAGGCGAATCAGCCCCAGCATTTT.

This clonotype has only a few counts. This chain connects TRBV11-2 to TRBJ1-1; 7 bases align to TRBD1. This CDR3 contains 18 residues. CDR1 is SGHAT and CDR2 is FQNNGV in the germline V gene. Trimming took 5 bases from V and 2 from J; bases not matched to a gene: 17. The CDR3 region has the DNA TGTGCCAGCAGCCCCGCCCCCGGGAACAGGGGAATAAACACTGAAGCTTTCTTT. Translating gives CASSPAPGNRGINTEAFF.

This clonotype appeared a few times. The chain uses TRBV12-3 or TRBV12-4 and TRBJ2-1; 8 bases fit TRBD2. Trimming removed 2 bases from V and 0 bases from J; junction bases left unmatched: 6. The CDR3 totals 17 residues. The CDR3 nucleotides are TGTGCCAGCAGTTTATATAGCGGGGCCAGCTCCTACAATGAGCAGTTCTTC. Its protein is CASSLYSGASSYNEQFF.

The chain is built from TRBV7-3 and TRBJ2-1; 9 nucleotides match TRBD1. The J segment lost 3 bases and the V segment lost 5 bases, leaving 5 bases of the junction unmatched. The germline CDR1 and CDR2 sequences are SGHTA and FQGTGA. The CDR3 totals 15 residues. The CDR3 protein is CASSDRDRVYNEQFF. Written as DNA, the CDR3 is TGTGCCAGCAGCGACCGGGACAGGGTCTACAATGAGCAGTTCTTC.

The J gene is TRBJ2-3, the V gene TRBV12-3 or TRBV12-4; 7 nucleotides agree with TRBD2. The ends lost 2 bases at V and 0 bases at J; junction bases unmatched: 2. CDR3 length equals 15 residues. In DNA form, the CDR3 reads TGTGCCAGCAGTTTATCGACTAGCAGCACAGATACGCAGTATTTT. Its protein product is CASSLSTSSTDTQYF.

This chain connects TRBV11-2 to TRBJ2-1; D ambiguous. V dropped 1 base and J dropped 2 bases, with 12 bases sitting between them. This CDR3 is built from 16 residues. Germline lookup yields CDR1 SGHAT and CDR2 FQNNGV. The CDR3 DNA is TGTGCCAGCAGCTTAGTGGGGTCGTCCGCCTACAATGAGCAGTTCTTC. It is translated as CASSLVGSSAYNEQFF.

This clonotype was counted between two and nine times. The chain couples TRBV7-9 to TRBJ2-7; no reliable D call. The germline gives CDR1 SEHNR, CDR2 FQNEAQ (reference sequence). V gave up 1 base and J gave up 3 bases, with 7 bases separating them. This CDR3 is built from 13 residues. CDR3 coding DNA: TGTGCCAGCAGCTTAGGCAACCTCTACGAGCAGTACTTC. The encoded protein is CASSLGNLYEQYF.

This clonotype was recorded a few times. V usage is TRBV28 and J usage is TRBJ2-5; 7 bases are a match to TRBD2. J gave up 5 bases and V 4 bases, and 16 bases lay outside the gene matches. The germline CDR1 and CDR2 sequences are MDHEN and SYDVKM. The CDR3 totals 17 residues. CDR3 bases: TGTGCCAGCAGTTCCGTTAGCTATACCTTGGGGGGGGAGACCCAGTACTTC. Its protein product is CASSSVSYTLGGETQYF.

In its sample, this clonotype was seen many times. The CDR3 DNA reads TGTGCCAGCAGTTCGAAAGGCACCTACAATGAGCAGTTCTTC. Translating gives CASSSKGTYNEQFF. V gene TRBV27 combines with J gene TRBJ2-1; D is undetermined. The germline CDR1 and CDR2 sequences are MNHEY and SMNVEV (reference sequence). Deletions cut 4 bases from V and 2 bases from J, with 9 bases between. This CDR3 contains 14 residues.

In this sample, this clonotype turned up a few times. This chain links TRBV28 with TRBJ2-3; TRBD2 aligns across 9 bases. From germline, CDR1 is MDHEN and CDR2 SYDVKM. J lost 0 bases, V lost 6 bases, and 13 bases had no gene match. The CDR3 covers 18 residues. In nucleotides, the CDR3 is TGTGCCAGCAGCTTAGGGATGGCGGGGGGGCCGAGCACAGATACGCAGTATTTT. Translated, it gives CASSLGMAGGPSTDTQYF. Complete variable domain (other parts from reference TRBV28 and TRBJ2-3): DVKVTQSSRYLVKRTGEKVFLECVQDMDHENMFWYRQDPGLGLRLIYFSYDVKMKEKGDIPEGYSVSREKKERFSLILESASTNQTSMYLCASSLGMAGGPSTDTQYFGPGTRLTVL.